This entry lists 2 T cell receptor beta chains sequenced from one sample in a study of OX40 agonist ivuxolimab in advanced cancers. Profiled with immunoSEQ multiplex PCR; TCRdb holds only in-frame clones, not every one. This table holds some 100,000 clones, 70% to 90% found once. The sequences come from CD4+ or CD8+ T cells sorted from blood, collected in a trial of the OX40 agonist ivuxolimab. These receptors were collected from an adult with an advanced solid tumor such as melanoma, head and neck, liver or kidney cancer.

The chain recombines TRBV4-1 with TRBJ2-5, with a possible D match to TRBD2 (6 bases). The CDR3 totals 13 residues. V was cut by 4 bases and J by 2 bases, with 8 bases left in between. The V gene's germline CDR1 is MGHRA and CDR2 YSYEKL. CDR3 bases: TGCGCCAGCAGCCGACTAGGGCAAGAGACCCAGTACTTC. As protein: CASSRLGQETQYF.

The rearrangement uses TRBV30 and TRBJ1-1; no reliable D call. Germline assignment: CDR1 GTSNPN and CDR2 SVGIG (reference sequence). Trimming shortened V by 4 bases and J by 5 bases, and 14 bases separated the two germline ends. The CDR3 is 13 amino acids. The CDR3 nucleotides read TGTGCCTGGACCCCCGCGGTGGGGACTGAAGCTTTCTTT. This encodes CAWTPAVGTEAFF.